The 15 T cell receptor beta chains below come from one sample, sequenced in a study of blood T cell repertoires in COVID-19. Measured with immunoSEQ multiplex PCR; TCRdb has only the in-frame clones, and not every one. The sample lists about 76,000 clones; more than 75% were seen once. The material sequenced was peripheral blood. These receptor sequences come from a human donor in a cohort sampled during active COVID-19.

This chain uses TRBV9 with TRBJ2-5; tentatively, D is TRBD2 (7 bases). Germline lookup yields CDR1 SGDLS and CDR2 YYNGEE. This CDR3 contains 16 residues. Trimming removed 3 bases from V and 4 bases from J, with 19 bases in between. CDR3 DNA: TGTGCCAGCAGCGAGAGGGGGGAGGGCCGTCGAGAGACCCAGTACTTC. This gives the protein CASSERGEGRRETQYF.

V is TRBV5-4 and J is TRBJ2-3; 7 bases fit TRBD2. The CDR3 is made up of 14 amino acids. V gave up 4 bases and J gave up 5 bases; unmatched junction bases: 7. Germline loops: CDR1 SGHNT, CDR2 YYREEE (reference sequence). CDR3 coding DNA: TGTGCCAGCAGCGACGGGACTATCCGAGATACGCAGTATTTT. Amino acid sequence: CASSDGTIRDTQYF.

The chain has TRBV7-2 and TRBJ1-5; weak D call: TRBD1 (5 bases). The germline gives CDR1 SGHTA, CDR2 FQGNSA. V lost 1 base, J lost 4 bases, and 14 bases lay in between. This CDR3 contains 16 residues. The CDR3 sequence: CASSLVVDMRNQPQHF. DNA of the CDR3: TGTGCCAGCAGCTTAGTTGTGGACATGAGGAATCAGCCCCAGCATTTT.

The chain is built from TRBV18 and TRBJ1-1; D might be TRBD1 (6 bases). The V end was cut by 2 bases, the J end by 5 bases, with 12 bases between. This CDR3 has 14 amino acids. Germline V lookup: CDR1 KGHSH, CDR2 LQKENI. CDR3 amino acids: CASSPSQRGTEAFF. In nucleotides, the CDR3 is TGTGCCAGCTCACCATCCCAGAGGGGGACTGAAGCTTTCTTT.

The table lists this clone with a few counts. DNA for the CDR3: TGTGCCACCAGTGACCCGACAGGGATGGTAGATACGCAGTATTTT. Translation gives CATSDPTGMVDTQYF. The chain joins TRBV24-1 to TRBJ2-3; 7 nucleotides match TRBD1. Germline CDR1 KGHDR, CDR2 SFDVKD. Trimming took 4 bases from V and 5 from J; bases not matched to a gene: 8. CDR3 size: 15 residues.

J is TRBJ2-7 and V is TRBV19; a weak D match, TRBD2 (5 bases). CDR3 length equals 13 residues. V lost 4 bases, J lost 1 base, and 8 bases lay in between. Germline V gene sequence: CDR1 LNHDA, CDR2 SQIVND (reference sequence). The DNA for the CDR3 is TGTGCCAGTAGTAAGGACTTTTCCTACGAGCAGTACTTC. Its translation: CASSKDFSYEQYF.

The V call is TRBV11-3, the J call TRBJ2-5, with 7 bases matching TRBD1. Germline trimming cut 4 bases from V and 7 bases from J; bases unmatched to any gene: 6. This CDR3 spans 13 amino acids. Germline V CDR1 and CDR2: SGHNT, YENEEA. Here the CDR3 reads CASSSRNRGTQYF. The CDR3 region has the DNA TGTGCCAGCAGCTCCCGAAACAGGGGGACCCAGTACTTC.

The chain links TRBV19 to TRBJ2-1, with a weak D call TRBD2 (6 bases). The CDR3 is made up of 14 amino acids. V lost 7 bases and J 0 bases, leaving 10 bases between the germline ends. Germline V gene sequence: CDR1 LNHDA, CDR2 SQIVND (reference sequence). CDR3 in amino acids: CASTEGLSYNEQFF. The CDR3 bases are TGTGCCAGTACGGAGGGCCTCTCCTACAATGAGCAGTTCTTC. Full variable domain (remainder filled in from reference TRBV19 and TRBJ2-1): DGGITQSPKYLFRKEGQNVTLSCEQNLNHDAMYWYRQDPGQGLRLIYYSQIVNDFQKGDIAEGYSVSREKKESFPLTVTSAQKNPTAFYLCASTEGLSYNEQFFGPGTRLTVL.

The rearrangement uses TRBV2 and TRBJ1-5; D might be TRBD1 (5 bases). The CDR3 runs 15 residues. CDR1 and CDR2 from the germline V gene are SNHLY and FYNNEI. The V gene lost 1 base and the J gene lost 2 bases, with 9 bases spanning the gap. The CDR3 nucleotides read TGTGCCAGCAGTGAAGAAGAACAGGGCAATCAGCCCCAGCATTTT. Its translation is CASSEEEQGNQPQHF.

J is TRBJ2-7 and V is TRBV7-2, with unresolved D. Trimming took off 0 bases at V and 5 bases at J, with 14 bases between the two ends. CDR3 length: 15 residues. Germline loops: CDR1 SGHTA, CDR2 FQGNSA. The CDR3 sequence: CASSLALGSPNEQYF. The CDR3 DNA sequence: TGTGCCAGCAGCTTAGCGCTAGGATCCCCCAACGAGCAGTACTTC.

The chain joins TRBV4-2 to TRBJ2-1, with unresolved D. CDR3 length: 12 amino acids. Germline V gene data show CDR1 as LGHNA and CDR2 as YNFKEQ. V dropped 1 base and J dropped 5 bases, with 3 bases sitting between them. This chain's CDR3 is CASSQVNNEQFF. The CDR3 coding sequence is TGTGCCAGCAGCCAAGTTAACAATGAGCAGTTCTTC.

V is TRBV27 and J is TRBJ2-5; 13 bases align to TRBD2. From germline, CDR1 is MNHEY and CDR2 SMNVEV (reference sequence). V dropped 8 bases and J dropped 1; count of bases not matched to a gene: 10. This CDR3 contains 17 residues. For the CDR3, the DNA is TGTGCCAGCCGACGACGGACTAGCGGGAGACCCCAAGAGACCCAGTACTTC. As protein: CASRRRTSGRPQETQYF.

The gene calls are TRBV27 and TRBJ2-7, with 7 bases fitting TRBD1. The CDR3 is 15 amino acids. Germline assignment: CDR1 MNHEY and CDR2 SMNVEV (reference sequence). After removal of 2 bases from V and 2 bases from J, the junction contained 6 bases not matched to a gene. DNA for the CDR3: TGTGCCAGCAGTTTAGCCCCCGGGACAGCCTACGAGCAGTACTTC. As protein: CASSLAPGTAYEQYF.

This clone was seen once. This rearrangement joins TRBV5-4 to TRBJ2-2, with 11 bases that match TRBD1. The V gene end was trimmed by 0 bases and the J gene end by 6 bases; junction bases not matched to a gene: 1. The CDR3 consists of 15 residues. Per germline, CDR1 SGHNT and CDR2 YYREEE (reference sequence). CDR3 DNA: TGTGCCAGCAGCTTGGAGGGACAGGGGGCCGGGGAGCTGTTTTTT. Residues: CASSLEGQGAGELFF.

DNA of the CDR3: TGTGCCAGCAGCCACGGACTAGCTAACAATGAGCAGTTCTTC. Residues: CASSHGLANNEQFF. The rearrangement uses TRBV4-2 and TRBJ2-1; 8 positions match TRBD2. CDR1 LGHNA and CDR2 YNFKEQ come from the germline V gene. With 3 bases clipped from V and 5 bases from J, the junction kept 3 bases outside the gene matches. The CDR3 totals 14 residues.